A single sample is the source of the 21 T cell receptor beta chains below, sequenced in a study of blood T cell repertoires in COVID-19 (dated by TCRdb to about 2020). The method was the immunoSEQ multiplex PCR assay. Imported from immuneACCESS, the table was reduced by TCRdb to in-frame sequences with V and J called. These copies leave out some clones; in studies compared against another copy, an unresolved V gene accounts for under half, and the cause of the remainder is not known. The sample table shows about 220,000 clones, and 86% are seen once. In total, the top ten clones hold less than 4.5% of the sample. The material sequenced was PBMCs or T cells enriched from blood (not recorded which). The receptor set was obtained from a middle-aged woman with acute COVID-19.

This clone came up a few times. CDR3 residues: CASSVKWAGNTEAFF. CDR3 sequence (DNA): TGTGCCAGCAGCGTGAAGTGGGCAGGGAACACTGAAGCTTTCTTT. The chain combines TRBV11-2 with TRBJ1-1, with D unresolved. The germline CDR1 and CDR2 sequences are SGHAT and FQNNGV. Trimming removed 5 bases from V and 1 base from J, with 14 bases in between. The CDR3 has 15 residues.

J is TRBJ2-2 and V is TRBV6-5, with a possible D match to TRBD1 (6 bases). CDR1 is MNHEY and CDR2 is SVGAGI in the germline V gene. The V end lost 5 bases, the J end lost 5 bases, and 15 bases lay between the germline ends. The CDR3 spans 15 residues. This CDR3 is CASSMGAPGTGELFF. In nucleotides, the CDR3 is TGTGCCAGCAGTATGGGGGCTCCCGGGACCGGGGAGCTGTTTTTT.

This sequence joins TRBV5-5 and TRBJ1-3; D unclear. V lost 1 base to trimming and J lost 2 bases, with 10 bases between them. The CDR3 is made up of 15 amino acids. Germline V gene sequence: CDR1 SGHKS, CDR2 YYEKEE (reference sequence). Here the CDR3 DNA reads TGTGCCAGCAGCTTGACGGGATCCGCTGGAAACACCATATATTTT. It translates to CASSLTGSAGNTIYF. The full variable domain, with the rest looked up from reference TRBV5-5 and TRBJ1-3, is DAGVTQSPTHLIKTRGQQVTLRCSPISGHKSVSWYQQVLGQGPQFIFQYYEKEERGRGNFPDRFSARQFPNYSSELNVNALLLGDSALYLCASSLTGSAGNTIYFGEGSWLTVV.

The chain has TRBV6-2 or TRBV6-3 and TRBJ1-1; TRBD1 is a possible D gene (5 bases). The CDR3 has 18 residues. V was clipped by 4 bases and J by 1 base, with 22 bases between them. Germline lookup yields CDR1 MNHEY and CDR2 SVGEGT. The CDR3 region is CASSSAPGGGFKNTEAFF. CDR3 DNA sequence: TGTGCCAGCAGTTCCGCCCCTGGGGGAGGGTTCAAGAACACTGAAGCTTTCTTT.

As regards this clone: Additional DNA sequences in this sample encode the identical CDR3. The rearrangement uses TRBV6-5 and TRBJ1-1; D not resolved. The CDR3 spans 11 residues. Trimming took off 6 bases at V and 1 base at J, with 3 bases between the two ends. Germline V gene sequence: CDR1 MNHEY, CDR2 SVGAGI. The CDR3 coding sequence is TGTGCCAGCAGCTCGAACACTGAAGCTTTCTTT. Translation: CASSSNTEAFF.

The chain links TRBV20-1 to TRBJ2-1; no definite D call. Germline V gives CDR1 DFQATT, CDR2 SNEGSKA (reference sequence). V dropped 3 bases and J dropped 9 bases, with 12 bases sitting between them. This CDR3 region has 12 residues. The CDR3 DNA is TGCAGTGCTAGTTTGGCGGTAGCTGAGCAGTTCTTC. This codes for CSASLAVAEQFF.

This rearrangement joins TRBV5-1 to TRBJ2-2, with a possible D match to TRBD1 (6 bases). Looked up from germline, CDR1 is SGHRS and CDR2 is YFSETQ. The ends were cut back, 6 bases at V and 0 bases at J, with 15 bases in the middle. This CDR3 spans 16 amino acids. This CDR3 is CASKTTTGTNTGELFF. As DNA, the CDR3 is TGCGCCAGCAAAACCACCACAGGGACGAACACCGGGGAGCTGTTTTTT.

The chain is built from TRBV5-1 and TRBJ2-1, with 14 bases matching TRBD2. Per germline, CDR1 SGHRS and CDR2 YFSETQ. This CDR3 is 16 amino acids long. J lost 8 bases, V lost 3 bases, and 7 bases had no gene match. CDR3: CASSWTSGGYNDEQFF. The DNA for the CDR3 is TGCGCCAGCAGCTGGACTAGCGGGGGGTATAACGATGAGCAGTTCTTC.

The chain carries TRBV6-5 and TRBJ1-5; TRBD1 agrees at 7 bases. The CDR3 is made up of 15 amino acids. Germline trimming cut 7 bases from V and 0 bases from J; bases unmatched to any gene: 6. Germline CDR1 is MNHEY and CDR2 is SVGAGI. Here the CDR3 reads CASTLTGHSNQPQHF. In DNA form, the CDR3 reads TGTGCCAGCACCCTGACAGGGCATAGCAATCAGCCCCAGCATTTT.

The V and J genes are TRBV11-2 and TRBJ2-3; 10 bases agree with TRBD2. CDR3 size: 16 residues. The V segment lost 4 bases and the J segment 5 bases; nucleotides outside the gene matches: 9. Germline values: CDR1 SGHAT, CDR2 FQNNGV. For the CDR3, the DNA is TGTGCCAGCAGCTCCCTAGCGGGGGCTTCGGGAGATACGCAGTATTTT. Its translation is CASSSLAGASGDTQYF. The entire variable domain, with the rest obtained from reference TRBV11-2 and TRBJ2-3, is as follows: EAGVAQSPRYKIIEKRQSVAFWCNPISGHATLYWYQQILGQGPKLLIQFQNNGVVDDSQLPKDRFSAERLKGVDSTLKIQPAKLEDSAVYLCASSSLAGASGDTQYFGPGTRLTVL.

The chain employs TRBV9 and TRBJ2-1; 9 nucleotides match TRBD1. Unmatched junction bases numbered 12, after V lost 2 bases and J lost 3 bases. Looked up from germline, CDR1 is SGDLS and CDR2 is YYNGEE. CDR3 size: 18 residues. The CDR3 bases are TGTGCCAGCAGCGTCAGATTAATAACAGGGGGCTACTACAATGAGCAGTTCTTC. Amino acid sequence: CASSVRLITGGYYNEQFF.

The V call is TRBV6-5, the J call TRBJ1-5; no firm D call. The CDR3 is made up of 13 amino acids. From germline, CDR1 is MNHEY and CDR2 SVGAGI. V lost 2 bases to trimming and J lost 3 bases, with 5 bases between them. The CDR3, as DNA: TGTGCCAGCAGTTACAGCAACAATCAGCCCCAGCATTTT. As protein: CASSYSNNQPQHF.

This chain connects TRBV19 to TRBJ2-1; D may be TRBD2 (5 bases). CDR3 length: 15 residues. Germline V gene sequence: CDR1 LNHDA, CDR2 SQIVND (reference sequence). V was cut by 7 bases and J by 0 bases, with 13 bases left in between. The CDR3: CASTGEGSSYNEQFF. The CDR3 nucleotides read TGTGCCAGTACGGGCGAAGGGAGCTCCTACAATGAGCAGTTCTTC.

There are many counts of this clone. This sequence joins TRBV7-2 and TRBJ2-1, with 9 bases that match TRBD2. V lost 7 bases and J lost 4; bases outside the gene matches: 5. The CDR3 is 14 residues long. Germline loops: CDR1 SGHTA, CDR2 FQGNSA. The DNA of the CDR3 is TGTGCCAGCACGCGGGGGGGCGGGTACAATGAGCAGTTCTTC. Protein sequence: CASTRGGGYNEQFF.

The genes are TRBV11-3 and TRBJ2-2; D is perhaps TRBD1 (6 bases). V was trimmed by 5 bases and J by 5 bases, leaving 12 bases between them. Looked up from germline, CDR1 is SGHNT and CDR2 is YENEEA. The length of the CDR3 is 14 residues. CDR3 protein: CASSIIGQTGELFF. DNA for the CDR3: TGTGCCAGCAGCATCATTGGACAGACCGGGGAGCTGTTTTTT.

This clone appeared a single time. The J gene is TRBJ2-5, the V gene TRBV10-3; perhaps TRBD1 as D (5 bases). From germline, CDR1 is ENHRY and CDR2 SYGVKD. The ends were cut back, 3 bases at V and 0 bases at J, with 8 bases in the middle. CDR3 length: 14 amino acids. The CDR3 nucleotides are TGTGCCATCAGTGACGGCAGGGACCAAGAGACCCAGTACTTC. Protein: CAISDGRDQETQYF.

The chain links TRBV7-8 to TRBJ2-1; TRBD2 is a possible D gene (6 bases). The CDR3 length is 17 residues. V lost 1 base, J lost 2 bases, and 15 bases lay in between. Germline V gene lookup returns CDR1 SGHVS and CDR2 FQNEAQ. The chain's CDR3 is CASSLVWGGVAYNEQFF. In nucleotides, the CDR3 is TGTGCCAGCAGCTTAGTATGGGGCGGGGTGGCCTACAATGAGCAGTTCTTC.

The chain employs TRBV6-1 and TRBJ1-4; D perhaps matches TRBD1 (6 bases). The CDR3 extends over 16 amino acids. Trimming took off 4 bases at V and 8 bases at J, with 20 bases between the two ends. CDR1 and CDR2 (germline): MNHNS, SASEGT. The CDR3: CASSVFAGDLLEKLFF. In DNA form, the CDR3 reads TGTGCCAGCAGTGTATTCGCAGGGGATTTATTAGAAAAACTGTTTTTT.

This chain connects TRBV3-1 (or the pseudogene TRBV3-2) to TRBJ2-7; 7 positions agree with TRBD2. From germline, CDR1 is LGHDT and CDR2 YNNKEL (reference sequence). CDR3 length: 18 amino acids. With V trimmed by 1 base and J by 2 bases, 14 bases remained unmatched. The CDR3 nucleotides read TGTGCCAGCAGCCAAGTCCTAGCGGTATCACAAGGAGCCTACGAGCAGTACTTC. Translation gives CASSQVLAVSQGAYEQYF.

The gene calls are TRBV7-6 and TRBJ2-1; 12 bases match TRBD1. The CDR3 length is 16 residues. The germline CDR1 and CDR2 sequences are SGHVS and FNYEAQ. The V gene end was trimmed by 0 bases and the J gene end by 6 bases; junction bases not matched to a gene: 3. The CDR3 coding sequence is TGTGCCAGCAGCTTAGCCCCGGGACAGGGGGCCAATGAGCAGTTCTTC. Protein: CASSLAPGQGANEQFF.

The chain links TRBV7-9 to TRBJ1-5; D gene unclear. The V gene's germline CDR1 is SEHNR and CDR2 FQNEAQ (reference sequence). The V gene lost 1 base and the J gene lost 9 bases, with 7 bases spanning the gap. The CDR3 length is 12 residues. The CDR3: CASSLGEGPQHF. CDR3 sequence (DNA): TGTGCCAGCAGCTTAGGGGAGGGGCCCCAGCATTTT.